The 15 T cell receptor beta chains in this list originate from one sample, sequenced in a study of chemoradiotherapy in HPV16-positive cancers. TCRdb keeps only in-frame clones here, not all; method: immunoSEQ multiplex PCR. The repertoire holds more than 10,000 clones, with less than 75% as singletons. Collection of the sample occurred from a patient who underwent chemoradiotherapy. These receptors were taken from a human donor with HPV-associated anogenital cancer.

V is TRBV4-2 and J is TRBJ1-2; D might be TRBD1 (6 bases). Germline lookup yields CDR1 LGHNA and CDR2 YNFKEQ. With 1 base removed from V and 7 bases from J, the gap between germline ends came to 7 bases. This CDR3 region has 12 residues. Here the CDR3 reads CASSQGQAGYTF. The DNA of the CDR3 is TGTGCCAGCAGCCAAGGACAGGCTGGCTACACCTTC.

The count of this clone is one. This chain joins TRBV5-8 and TRBJ1-2; D might be TRBD1 (5 bases). Trimming pared 6 bases from V and 8 bases from J, leaving 14 bases between. Germline CDR1 is SGHTS and CDR2 is YDEGEE. The CDR3 is 12 amino acids. In nucleotides, the CDR3 is TGTGCCAGCACCCATGAGGGGCGAGGCTACACCTTC. This gives the protein CASTHEGRGYTF.

On this clone itself: The sample holds other DNA sequences that translate to the same CDR3. This chain links TRBV5-5 with TRBJ2-7; D gene ambiguous. Trimming pared 3 bases from V and 4 bases from J, leaving 8 bases between. The CDR3 covers 12 residues. Germline V lookup: CDR1 SGHKS, CDR2 YYEKEE (reference sequence). The chain's CDR3 is CASSSAGYEQYF. The CDR3 DNA follows: TGTGCCAGCAGCTCCGCTGGATACGAGCAGTACTTC.

This chain links TRBV7-9 with TRBJ2-7, with 7 bases identical to TRBD1. There are 19 residues in the CDR3. The germline gives CDR1 SEHNR, CDR2 FQNEAQ (reference sequence). J lost 2 bases, V lost 5 bases, and 21 bases had no gene match. The CDR3 protein is CASSTFSSQTGVLTYEQYF. The CDR3 DNA follows: TGTGCCAGCAGCACGTTCTCCTCTCAAACAGGGGTCCTAACCTACGAGCAGTACTTC.

By share of the sample, this clone is medium-sized. This sequence joins TRBV6-6 and TRBJ2-3; D gene ambiguous. The CDR3 is 16 residues long. V was cut by 2 bases and J by 0 bases, with 12 bases left in between. CDR1 is MNHNY and CDR2 is SVGAGI in the germline V gene (reference sequence). The CDR3 region has the DNA TGTGCCAGCAGTTACGGTACGGTGTCTAGCACAGATACGCAGTATTTT. It encodes CASSYGTVSSTDTQYF.

The V call is TRBV5-4, the J call TRBJ1-6, with 7 bases lining up with TRBD1. V shed 4 bases, J shed 7 bases, and the junction held 5 bases outside the gene matches. In germline, CDR1 is SGHNT, CDR2 YYREEE (reference sequence). CDR3 length equals 14 residues. The DNA for the CDR3 is TGTGCCAGCAGCCCCGGGACAGTGAATTCACCCCTCCACTTT. As protein: CASSPGTVNSPLHF.

By share, this clone ranks as medium-sized. The chain has TRBV19 and TRBJ2-2, with D unclear. V lost 9 bases and J 8 bases, leaving 25 bases between the germline ends. This CDR3 region has 16 residues. Germline V CDR1 and CDR2: LNHDA, SQIVND (reference sequence). The CDR3 is CASRISPRSVVGELFF. Written as DNA, the CDR3 is TGTGCCAGCCGCATCAGCCCTAGAAGCGTAGTTGGGGAGCTGTTTTTT. The full variable domain, its missing parts supplied by reference TRBV19 and TRBJ2-2, is DGGITQSPKYLFRKEGQNVTLSCEQNLNHDAMYWYRQDPGQGLRLIYYSQIVNDFQKGDIAEGYSVSREKKESFPLTVTSAQKNPTAFYLCASRISPRSVVGELFFGEGSRLTVL.

This clone was counted a few times. The CDR3 DNA is TGTGCCACCAGCAGAGATGCCTACTCCTACGAGCAGTACTTC. Amino acid sequence: CATSRDAYSYEQYF. The chain employs TRBV15 and TRBJ2-7; D remains ambiguous. This CDR3 spans 14 amino acids. CDR1 LNHNV and CDR2 YYDKDF come from the germline V gene (reference sequence). Trimming removed 0 bases at V and 0 bases at J, with 6 bases between.

The genes are TRBV7-8 and TRBJ1-3; D remains ambiguous. Per the germline V gene, CDR1 is SGHVS and CDR2 is FQNEAQ. Trimming took 3 bases from V and 6 from J, leaving 15 bases between them. The CDR3 contains 15 residues. The CDR3 sequence is CASSFTTDAKNTIYF. In DNA, the CDR3 is TGTGCCAGCAGCTTCACAACAGACGCTAAAAACACCATATATTTT. Drawing the rest from reference TRBV7-8 and TRBJ1-3, the complete variable domain is GAGVSQSPRYKVAKRGQDVALRCDPISGHVSLFWYQQALGQGPEFLTYFQNEAQLDKSGLPSDRFFAERPEGSVSTLKIQRTQQEDSAVYLCASSFTTDAKNTIYFGEGSWLTVV.

The table lists this clone with a count of one. CDR3 region: CASSDRGTDTQYF. DNA for the CDR3: TGTGCCAGCAGCGACCGAGGCACAGATACGCAGTATTTT. The chain joins TRBV7-3 to TRBJ2-3, with D unclear. V lost 5 bases and J lost 1, with 7 bases in between. This CDR3 contains 13 residues. Germline V gene lookup returns CDR1 SGHTA and CDR2 FQGTGA.

The J gene is TRBJ1-5, the V gene TRBV2; D perhaps matches TRBD1 (5 bases). This CDR3 comprises 13 residues. CDR1 SNHLY and CDR2 FYNNEI come from the germline V gene. V lost 9 bases, J lost 0 bases, and 9 bases lay in between. The CDR3: CARGLGSNQPQHF. Here the CDR3 DNA reads TGTGCCAGGGGACTGGGTAGCAATCAGCCCCAGCATTTT.

The V gene is TRBV4-3, the J gene TRBJ2-7; TRBD1 is a possible D gene (6 bases). V gave up 2 bases and J gave up 5 bases, with 10 bases separating them. The CDR3 loop spans 13 amino acids. CDR1 and CDR2 (germline): LGHNA, YSLEER. The CDR3 region has the DNA TGCGCCAGCAGCCAAAAAACAGGGAACGAGCAGTACTTC. This encodes CASSQKTGNEQYF.

The DNA of the CDR3 is TGCGCCAGCAGCTTGGCCTCGGCTAGCGGCCGTTGGACCGGGGAGCTGTTTTTT. Its protein product is CASSLASASGRWTGELFF. V gene TRBV5-1 combines with J gene TRBJ2-2; 7 bases agree with TRBD2. This CDR3 is built from 18 residues. The germline V gene encodes CDR1 SGHRS and CDR2 YFSETQ. With 0 bases clipped from V and 5 bases from J, the junction kept 13 bases outside the gene matches. The whole variable domain, filled in from reference TRBV5-1 and TRBJ2-2, reads KAGVTQTPRYLIKTRGQQVTLSCSPISGHRSVSWYQQTPGQGLQFLFEYFSETQRNKGNFPGRFSGRQFSNSRSEMNVSTLELGDSALYLCASSLASASGRWTGELFFGEGSRLTVL.

This clone was seen only a few times. This rearrangement joins TRBV7-3 to TRBJ2-2, with 8 bases lining up with TRBD1. The length of the CDR3 is 16 residues. The ends lost 3 bases at V and 5 bases at J; junction bases unmatched: 8. CDR1 is SGHTA and CDR2 is FQGTGA in the germline V gene. CDR3 loop: CASSFGATGGTGELFF. The CDR3 coding sequence is TGTGCCAGCAGCTTCGGCGCCACAGGGGGGACCGGGGAGCTGTTTTTT.

This chain connects TRBV19 to TRBJ1-6; D is undetermined. Per germline, CDR1 LNHDA and CDR2 SQIVND (reference sequence). V dropped 7 bases and J dropped 8 bases, with 12 bases sitting between them. The CDR3 has 13 amino acids. This CDR3 reads CASKQQADSPLHF. The CDR3 DNA reads TGTGCCAGTAAGCAGCAGGCCGATTCACCCCTCCACTTT.